A single sample gave rise to the 8 T cell receptor beta chains below, sequenced in a study of blood T cell repertoires in COVID-19. Using immunoSEQ multiplex PCR, the repertoire was profiled, and TCRdb retains in-frame clones only, with some absent. The sample consists of a few hundred thousand clones, roughly 88% of them appearing once. Sample: peripheral blood. These receptors originate from a woman aged 25-40 years with COVID-19, enrolled during active disease.

As regards this clone: A read error may produce the germline difference seen at one junction end. The rearrangement joins TRBV27 to TRBJ1-2, with D possibly being TRBD1 (5 bases). This CDR3 is 12 amino acids long. Germline V lookup: CDR1 MNHEY, CDR2 SMNVEV (reference sequence). CDR3 sequence reads: CASSLSIGALFF. The DNA for the CDR3 is TGTGCCAGCAGTTTATCGATAGGGGCCCTCTTCTTC.

The chain recombines TRBV9 with TRBJ2-2, with D possibly TRBD1 on 6 matching bases. The CDR3 runs to 15 residues. Germline V gene lookup returns CDR1 SGDLS and CDR2 YYNGEE. V gave up 1 base and J gave up 4 bases, with 11 bases separating them. CDR3 coding DNA: TGTGCCAGCAGCGTATGGGGGCCAGGCACCGGGGAGCTGTTTTTT. Translation: CASSVWGPGTGELFF.

The chain carries TRBV4-1 and TRBJ2-4, with TRBD1 identical over 8 bases. The CDR3 runs 17 residues. Per germline, CDR1 MGHRA and CDR2 YSYEKL. J lost 2 bases, V lost 1 base, and 7 bases had no gene match. CDR3 bases: TGCGCCAGCAGCCAAGCCTCAGGGGGCGGAACCAAAAACATTCAGTACTTC. As protein: CASSQASGGGTKNIQYF.

In its sample, this clone was seen once. This sequence joins TRBV4-3 and TRBJ2-7; a weak D match, TRBD2 (6 bases). This CDR3 spans 13 amino acids. Trimming stripped 1 base from V and 7 bases from J, with 11 bases between. Germline V gives CDR1 LGHNA, CDR2 YSLEER. In DNA, the CDR3 is TGCGCCAGCAGCCAAGTAAGGGGAGGTGAGCAGTACTTC. Protein sequence: CASSQVRGGEQYF.

This clone was observed a single time. This chain links TRBV3-1 (or the pseudogene TRBV3-2) with TRBJ1-2; a possible D gene is TRBD1 (6 bases). Germline V CDR1 and CDR2: LGHDT, YNNKEL (reference sequence). The CDR3 totals 15 residues. V gave up 3 bases and J gave up 7 bases, with 18 bases separating them. The CDR3, as DNA: TGTGCCAGCAGCCAGGGAACCAGGGGTGGTAGTGGCTACACCTTC. It encodes CASSQGTRGGSGYTF.

The gene calls are TRBV28 and TRBJ1-2; TRBD1 is a possible D gene (5 bases). This CDR3 has 15 residues. Germline values: CDR1 MDHEN, CDR2 SYDVKM. V lost 6 bases and J lost 8, with 22 bases in between. CDR3 residues: CASSTMVGGFGGYTF. The CDR3 DNA reads TGTGCCAGCAGCACGATGGTGGGGGGGTTCGGAGGCTACACCTTC.

Only a few counts were recorded for this clone. The V and J genes are TRBV27 and TRBJ1-1; D is unclear. V lost 4 bases, J lost 6 bases, and 6 bases lay in between. Per the germline V gene, CDR1 is MNHEY and CDR2 is SMNVEV (reference sequence). The CDR3 runs 11 residues. The CDR3 protein is CASSSGPEAFF. The CDR3 bases are TGTGCCAGCAGTTCCGGTCCTGAAGCTTTCTTT.

The rearrangement uses TRBV6-5 and TRBJ1-6, with D perhaps matching TRBD1 (6 bases). Between the trimmed V and J ends, which lost 6 bases and 9 bases, there was a span of 18 bases. In germline, CDR1 is MNHEY, CDR2 SVGAGI. This CDR3 comprises 15 residues. This CDR3 is CASSLEGGIGSPLHF. The CDR3 bases are TGTGCCAGCAGCCTCGAGGGGGGGATAGGTTCACCCCTCCACTTT.